This passage covers 24 T cell receptor beta chains from one sample sequenced in a study of vaccination and CD4 T cells after COVID-19. The Oncomine TCR Beta short-read assay generated sequence data from the DNA of cultured CD4+ T cells. TCRdb re-derived calls from the PCR reads in MiXCR, one entry per CDR3 protein. The sample lists around 8,100 distinct CDR3 sequences; around 55% were seen once. Treatment denoted: roughly 11-day PBMC culture with coronavirus spike peptide pools or control peptides (ViraFEST assay). Antigen specificity for these receptors is unknown. Sequencing used cultured CD4+ T cells from blood, obtained after SARS-CoV-2 vaccination. The receptors were sampled from a human donor with COVID-19.

Here the CDR3 DNA reads TGTGCCAGCAGCGTACTAGCGGGGGCCTACTACAATGAGCAGTTCTTC. This codes for CASSVLAGAYYNEQFF. This chain links TRBV7-8 with TRBJ2-1; TRBD2 matches 11 bases. In germline, CDR1 is SGHVS, CDR2 FQNEAQ. There are 16 residues in the CDR3. The V segment lost 5 bases and the J segment 3 bases; nucleotides outside the gene matches: 6. Variable domain in full (rest from reference TRBV7-8 and TRBJ2-1): GAGVSQSPRYKVAKRGQDVALRCDPISGHVSLFWYQQALGQGPEFLTYFQNEAQLDKSGLPSDRFFAERPEGSVSTLKIQRTQQEDSAVYLCASSVLAGAYYNEQFFGPGTRLTVL.

The chain links TRBV7-3 to TRBJ2-3; 7 bases align to TRBD2. The CDR3 contains 16 residues. The V gene's germline CDR1 is SGHTA and CDR2 FQGTGA. V shed 0 bases, J shed 3 bases, and the junction held 6 bases outside the gene matches. The CDR3 DNA is TGTGCCAGCAGCTTAACGCCGGGACTATCAACAGATACGCAGTATTTT. Translated: CASSLTPGLSTDTQYF.

The table lists this clonotype with a few counts. The chain recombines TRBV20-1 with TRBJ1-5, with TRBD1 matching over 9 bases. The CDR3 runs to 14 residues. The germline gives CDR1 DFQATT, CDR2 SNEGSKA (reference sequence). V was clipped by 6 bases and J by 7 bases; unmatched bases: 10. CDR3 loop: CSASSTGGRQPQHF. The CDR3 DNA reads as TGCAGTGCCTCTTCGACAGGGGGGAGGCAGCCCCAGCATTTT.

The chain is built from TRBV7-2 and TRBJ1-1, with D possibly matching TRBD1 (6 bases). This CDR3 region has 17 residues. Trimming took 2 bases from V and 0 from J, leaving 16 bases between them. Germline V lookup: CDR1 SGHTA, CDR2 FQGNSA. CDR3 amino acids: CASSLMWGGKMNTEAFF. The CDR3 coding sequence is TGTGCCAGCAGCTTAATGTGGGGGGGCAAAATGAACACTGAAGCTTTCTTT.

The chain carries TRBV5-6 and TRBJ1-1; D unresolved. This CDR3 is 14 amino acids long. V lost 4 bases, J lost 5 bases, and 15 bases lay in between. Germline V lookup: CDR1 SGHDT, CDR2 YYEEEE. Written as DNA, the CDR3 is TGTGCCAGCAGCGCTGTTCTCTGGGGAACTGAAGCTTTCTTT. It encodes CASSAVLWGTEAFF.

V and J are TRBV5-1 and TRBJ1-3; no definite D call. Trimming removed 0 bases at V and 0 bases at J, with 7 bases between. This CDR3 is built from 15 residues. In germline, CDR1 is SGHRS, CDR2 YFSETQ. The CDR3 DNA reads TGCGCCAGCAGCTTGGCCTGGAGCTCTGGAAACACCATATATTTT. It translates to CASSLAWSSGNTIYF. Drawing the rest from reference TRBV5-1 and TRBJ1-3, the complete variable domain is KAGVTQTPRYLIKTRGQQVTLSCSPISGHRSVSWYQQTPGQGLQFLFEYFSETQRNKGNFPGRFSGRQFSNSRSEMNVSTLELGDSALYLCASSLAWSSGNTIYFGEGSWLTVV.

J is TRBJ2-2 and V is TRBV18; TRBD1 matches at 8 bases. V trimming: 1 base; J trimming: 3 bases; junction bases outside the gene matches: 4. The germline V gene encodes CDR1 KGHSH and CDR2 LQKENI. The CDR3 contains 16 residues. Here the CDR3 reads CASSPRQGADTGELFF. The CDR3 nucleotides are TGTGCCAGCTCACCACGGCAGGGGGCGGACACCGGGGAGCTGTTTTTT.

The chain employs TRBV7-2 and TRBJ2-5; 7 nucleotides line up with TRBD1. CDR3 size: 14 residues. V shed 4 bases, J shed 5 bases, and the junction held 7 bases outside the gene matches. Germline V gene data show CDR1 as SGHTA and CDR2 as FQGNSA. CDR3 protein: CASSSLGTAETQYF. The CDR3 DNA follows: TGTGCCAGCAGCTCGCTTGGGACAGCCGAGACCCAGTACTTC.

The V call is TRBV9, the J call TRBJ2-2, with TRBD1 as a possible D gene (5 bases). V was trimmed by 0 bases and J by 1 base, leaving 10 bases between them. Per germline, CDR1 SGDLS and CDR2 YYNGEE. The CDR3 is 16 residues long. The CDR3 loop is CASSVVGQLNTGELFF. As DNA, the CDR3 is TGTGCCAGCAGCGTAGTGGGGCAGTTGAACACCGGGGAGCTGTTTTTT.

CDR3 DNA: TGCAGTGCTAGAGAGACGGTTCCGAATCAGCCCCAGCATTTT. This codes for CSARETVPNQPQHF. The chain carries TRBV20-1 and TRBJ1-5; no definite D call. V lost 0 bases to trimming and J lost 4 bases, with 10 bases between them. CDR1 is DFQATT and CDR2 is SNEGSKA in the germline V gene (reference sequence). This CDR3 region has 14 residues.

This chain's CDR3 is CASSLGEKVAGNRNEQFF. In DNA, the CDR3 is TGTGCCAGCAGCTTAGGGGAAAAGGTAGCGGGGAATAGGAATGAGCAGTTCTTC. The rearrangement uses TRBV7-9 and TRBJ2-1, with 8 bases fitting TRBD2. This CDR3 spans 18 amino acids. CDR1 is SEHNR, CDR2 FQNEAQ, per germline (reference sequence). V shed 1 base and J 7 bases; nucleotides not matched to a gene: 15.

The V gene is TRBV19, the J gene TRBJ1-6; 12 bases map to TRBD1. J lost 10 bases, V lost 6 bases, and 16 bases had no gene match. The CDR3 contains 18 residues. The germline CDR1 and CDR2 sequences are LNHDA and SQIVND (reference sequence). The DNA for the CDR3 is TGTGCCAGTAGAAAGAATTGGGGACAGGGGGCGACGAGCTCACCCCTCCACTTT. It specifies CASRKNWGQGATSSPLHF. Full variable domain (outside the CDR3, taken from reference TRBV19 and TRBJ1-6): DGGITQSPKYLFRKEGQNVTLSCEQNLNHDAMYWYRQDPGQGLRLIYYSQIVNDFQKGDIAEGYSVSREKKESFPLTVTSAQKNPTAFYLCASRKNWGQGATSSPLHFGNGTRLTVT.

The count of this clonotype is one. The genes are TRBV24-1 and TRBJ2-3, with D hard to call. V lost 3 bases and J lost 6, with 9 bases in between. Germline CDR1 reads KGHDR; CDR2 reads SFDVKD. The CDR3 sequence is 13 residues long. The CDR3, as DNA: TGTGCCACCAGTGATCCATGGTTGGATACGCAGTATTTT. Translating gives CATSDPWLDTQYF.

Only a few counts were recorded for this clonotype. J is TRBJ2-6 and V is TRBV5-5, with D possibly TRBD2 on 6 matching bases. Germline V gene lookup returns CDR1 SGHKS and CDR2 YYEKEE (reference sequence). V was trimmed by 1 base and J by 2 bases, leaving 7 bases between them. This CDR3 region has 15 residues. CDR3 nucleotide sequence: TGTGCCAGCAGCTTGAGACTAGCTGGGGCCAACGTCCTGACTTTC. Encoded protein: CASSLRLAGANVLTF.

The rearrangement joins TRBV12-3 or TRBV12-4 to TRBJ1-2, with D possibly TRBD1 on 6 matching bases. The CDR3 is 13 amino acids. V was cut by 10 bases and J by 4 bases, with 16 bases left in between. The CDR3, as DNA: TGTGCCACTACAGGGTCAGTCCGCTATGGCTACACCTTC. The encoded protein is CATTGSVRYGYTF.

CDR3 sequence (DNA): TGTGCCAGCAGTTTAGCCCGGGACAGCAACACTGAAGCTTTCTTT. Translating it yields CASSLARDSNTEAFF. The J gene is TRBJ1-1, the V gene TRBV12-3 or TRBV12-4, with 7 bases fitting TRBD1. Germline trimming cut 0 bases from V and 2 bases from J; bases unmatched to any gene: 3. The CDR3 is 15 residues long.

In this sample, this clonotype turned up a few times. In nucleotides, the CDR3 is TGTGCCAGCAGTTACTCGAGGGTCGCGGGTAATCAGCCCCAGCATTTT. The encoded protein is CASSYSRVAGNQPQHF. The rearrangement joins TRBV6-5 to TRBJ1-5; D remains unclear. Trimming removed 0 bases at V and 4 bases at J, with 13 bases between. Germline V lookup: CDR1 MNHEY, CDR2 SVGAGI. The CDR3 extends over 16 amino acids.

This clonotype was observed a few times. The J gene is TRBJ2-2, the V gene TRBV20-1, with D possibly being TRBD1 (5 bases). Germline V gene sequence: CDR1 DFQATT, CDR2 SNEGSKA (reference sequence). The CDR3 runs to 15 residues. V dropped 6 bases and J dropped 4 bases, with 18 bases sitting between them. The CDR3 here is CSAPRGRGSTGELFF. The CDR3 nucleotides are TGCAGTGCCCCAAGGGGCAGAGGATCCACCGGGGAGCTGTTTTTT.

V is TRBV6-5 and J is TRBJ1-1; the match to TRBD1 covers 7 bases. This CDR3 comprises 15 residues. The germline V gene has CDR1 MNHEY and CDR2 SVGAGI. V was pared by 2 bases and J by 4 bases, with 7 bases of the junction left unmatched. The CDR3 reads CASSYDRQGSTEAFF. CDR3 DNA sequence: TGTGCCAGCAGTTACGATCGACAGGGCTCCACTGAAGCTTTCTTT.

This sequence joins TRBV25-1 and TRBJ1-3, with D perhaps TRBD1 (5 bases). Trimming left V 6 bases short and J 0 bases short, with 12 bases between. The CDR3 covers 15 residues. CDR1 MGHDK and CDR2 SYGVNS come from the germline V gene. This CDR3 is CASSGAGVSGNTIYF. Here the CDR3 DNA reads TGTGCCAGCAGCGGGGCCGGGGTCTCTGGAAACACCATATATTTT.

This clonotype has a single count. This rearrangement joins TRBV7-6 to TRBJ2-3; D could derive from TRBD1 or TRBD2 (5 bases each). With 5 bases removed from V and 0 bases from J, the gap between germline ends came to 9 bases. The length of the CDR3 is 14 residues. Germline V gene lookup returns CDR1 SGHVS and CDR2 FNYEAQ. CDR3 DNA: TGTGCCAGCAGCCCGGGACGAAGCACAGATACGCAGTATTTT. As protein: CASSPGRSTDTQYF. Together with reference TRBV7-6 and TRBJ2-3, the CDR3 gives the full variable domain: GAGVSQSPRYKVTKRGQDVALRCDPISGHVSLYWYRQALGQGPEFLTYFNYEAQQDKSGLPNDRFSAERPEGSISTLTIQRTEQRDSAMYRCASSPGRSTDTQYFGPGTRLTVL.

The gene calls are TRBV10-3 and TRBJ2-3, with 9 nucleotides matching TRBD2. The ends lost 8 bases at V and 5 bases at J; junction bases unmatched: 11. Germline CDR1 and CDR2: ENHRY and SYGVKD. This CDR3 region has 15 residues. The CDR3 nucleotides are TGTGCCATCGGCGCGCGGGGGGGACGCGAAGATACGCAGTATTTT. Residues: CAIGARGGREDTQYF.

The V call is TRBV6-1, the J call TRBJ2-4, with 7 bases lining up with TRBD1. Germline CDR1 MNHNS, CDR2 SASEGT. V trimming: 6 bases; J trimming: 7 bases; junction bases outside the gene matches: 6. This CDR3 is built from 13 residues. In DNA form, the CDR3 reads TGTGCCAGCAGGAACACAGGGGTCAACATTCAGTACTTC. It encodes CASRNTGVNIQYF.

The V and J genes are TRBV6-1 and TRBJ2-2, with 10 bases that match TRBD2. The J segment lost 2 bases and the V segment lost 5 bases, leaving 5 bases of the junction unmatched. The germline V gene encodes CDR1 MNHNS and CDR2 SASEGT. The CDR3 is 16 residues long. CDR3 in DNA: TGTGCCAGCAGTAAAATAGCGGGGGGAAACACCGGGGAGCTGTTTTTT. Its translation: CASSKIAGGNTGELFF.